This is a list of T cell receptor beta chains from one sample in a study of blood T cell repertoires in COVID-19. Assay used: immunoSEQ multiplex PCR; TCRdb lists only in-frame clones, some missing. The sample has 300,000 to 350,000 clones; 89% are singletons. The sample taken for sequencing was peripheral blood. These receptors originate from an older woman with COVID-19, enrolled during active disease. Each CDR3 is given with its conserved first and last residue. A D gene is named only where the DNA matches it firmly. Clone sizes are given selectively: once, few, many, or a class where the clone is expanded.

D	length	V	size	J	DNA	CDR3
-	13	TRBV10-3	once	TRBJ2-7	TGTGCCATCAGTGGACAGAACTCCTACGAGCAGTACTTC	CAISGQNSYEQYF
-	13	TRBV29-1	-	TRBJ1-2	TGCAGCGTTGAAACACCAGGGGATAATGGCTACACCTTC	CSVETPGDNGYTF
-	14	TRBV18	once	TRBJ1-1	TGTGCCAGCTCACCATACGGGGGGGACACTGAAGCTTTCTTT	CASSPYGGDTEAFF
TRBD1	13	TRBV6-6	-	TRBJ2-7	TGTGCCAGCAGTCAACCGGGGACAGGGCGGCAGTACTTC	CASSQPGTGRQYF
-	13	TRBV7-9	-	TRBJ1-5	TGTGCCAGCAGCCAGACAGGTAATCAGCCCCAGCATTTT	CASSQTGNQPQHF
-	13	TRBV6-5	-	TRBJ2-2	TGTGCCAGCAGGACTACCATTACCGGGGAGCTGTTTTTT	CASRTTITGELFF
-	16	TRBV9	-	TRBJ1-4	TGTGCCAGCAGCCCGGGGACGGGAGCAACTAATGAAAAACTGTTTTTT	CASSPGTGATNEKLFF
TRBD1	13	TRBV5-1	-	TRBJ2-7	TGCGCCAGCAGCTTGGGACAGGGTGCGAAGCAGTACTTC	CASSLGQGAKQYF
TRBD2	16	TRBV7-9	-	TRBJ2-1	TGTGCCAGCAGCTTAGTGGGGACTAGCGGGGGATATGAGCAGTTCTTC	CASSLVGTSGGYEQFF
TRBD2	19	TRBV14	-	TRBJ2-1	TGTGCCAGCAGCCAAGATCTTGTTGGAAGCGGGGGGGCCGATCATGAGCAGTTCTTC	CASSQDLVGSGGADHEQFF
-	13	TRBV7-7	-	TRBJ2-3	TGTGCTAGCAGCTTGGGCTCCACAGATACGCAGTATTTT	CASSLGSTDTQYF
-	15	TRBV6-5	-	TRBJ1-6	TGTGCCAGCAGTCTGTCTATGTTACTTCTTTCACCCCTCCACTTT	CASSLSMLLLSPLHF
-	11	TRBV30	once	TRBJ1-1	TGTGCCTGGGAGGAGGGCACTGAAGCTTTCTTT	CAWEEGTEAFF
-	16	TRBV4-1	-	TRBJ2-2	TGCGCCAGCAGCCCAGGGGTACTAAACAGGGCCGGGGAGCTGTTTTTT	CASSPGVLNRAGELFF
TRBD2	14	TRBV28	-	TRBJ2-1	TGTGCCAGCAGTCTAGCGGGGGGTTACAATGAGCAGTTCTTC	CASSLAGGYNEQFF
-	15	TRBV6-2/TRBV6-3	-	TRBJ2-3	TGTGCCAGCAGTTTAGAGAAACTTGGCACAGATACGCAGTATTTT	CASSLEKLGTDTQYF
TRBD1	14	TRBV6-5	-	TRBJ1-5	TGTGCCAGCAGGCTCGGACAGGCCAATCAGCCCCAGCATTTT	CASRLGQANQPQHF
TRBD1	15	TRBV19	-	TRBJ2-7	TGTGCCAGTAGTCCACGGGACAGGGGCTGGTACGAGCAGTACTTC	CASSPRDRGWYEQYF
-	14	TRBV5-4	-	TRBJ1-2	TGTGCCAGCAGCTTGGCCGTCAGGGGAGATGGCTACACCTTC	CASSLAVRGDGYTF
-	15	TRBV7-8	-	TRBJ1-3	TGTGCCAGCAGCTCCCATCGGGGGGGAGGAAACACCATATATTTT	CASSSHRGGGNTIYF
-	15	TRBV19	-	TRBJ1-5	TGTGCCAGTAGTATTATCGGTCTGGGCGTTCAGCCCCAGCATTTT	CASSIIGLGVQPQHF
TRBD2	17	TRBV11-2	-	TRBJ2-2	TGTGCCAGCAGCACGCCGAGACTAGCGGCGAACACCGGGGAGCTGTTTTTT	CASSTPRLAANTGELFF
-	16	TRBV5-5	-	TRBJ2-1	TGTGCCAGCAGCTTGGCCGGTGGAGGCCCCTACAATGAGCAGTTCTTC	CASSLAGGGPYNEQFF
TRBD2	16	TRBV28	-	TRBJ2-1	TGTGCCAGCAGTTCGGGGCCGGGACTAGCGGGCCATGAGCAGTTCTTC	CASSSGPGLAGHEQFF
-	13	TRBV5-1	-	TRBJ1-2	TGCGCCAGCAGCTTGGCGGCTAACTATGGCTACACCTTC	CASSLAANYGYTF
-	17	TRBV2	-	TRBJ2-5	TGTGCCAGCAGTGATATTATCCGGACATTAAACCAAGAGACCCAGTACTTC	CASSDIIRTLNQETQYF
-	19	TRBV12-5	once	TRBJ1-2	TGTGCTAGTGGTTTTAGGCCCCCAACAGGTCCCCCCCATATAGATGGCTACACCTTC	CASGFRPPTGPPHIDGYTF
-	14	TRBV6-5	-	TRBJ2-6	TGTGCCAGCTACAGGCAGCCTGGGGCCAACGTCCTGACTTTC	CASYRQPGANVLTF
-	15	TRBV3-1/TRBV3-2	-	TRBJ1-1	TGTGCCAGCCGCGCGAGGGGACATGTGAACACTGAAGCTTTCTTT	CASRARGHVNTEAFF
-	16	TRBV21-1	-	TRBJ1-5	TGTGCCAGCAGCAAAGTGGTCGGGGACAGGGATCAGCCCCAGCATTTT	CASSKVVGDRDQPQHF
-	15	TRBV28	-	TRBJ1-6	TGTGCCAGCAGCTCCCTATTGGGGGGTAATTCACCCCTCCACTTT	CASSSLLGGNSPLHF
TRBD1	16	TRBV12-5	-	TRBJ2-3	TGTGCTAGTGGGACGCGACAGGGGGAAGTCACAGATACGCAGTATTTT	CASGTRQGEVTDTQYF
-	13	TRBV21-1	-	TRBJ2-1	TGTGCCACAGGGGGAAGCTCCTACAATGAGCAGTTCTTC	CATGGSSYNEQFF
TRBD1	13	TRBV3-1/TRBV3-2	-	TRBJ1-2	TGTGCCAGCTCGACAGGGGGTAACTATGGCTACACCTTC	CASSTGGNYGYTF
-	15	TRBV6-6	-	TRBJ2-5	TGTGCCAGCAGTACACACAACAGGGAAGCCGAGACCCAGTACTTC	CASSTHNREAETQYF
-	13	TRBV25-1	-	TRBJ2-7	TGTGCCAGCACTCGGGGGGCATCCTACGAGCAGTACTTC	CASTRGASYEQYF
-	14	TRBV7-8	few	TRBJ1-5	TGTGCCAGCAGCCGGGGCCCTAGCAATCAGCCCCAGCATTTT	CASSRGPSNQPQHF
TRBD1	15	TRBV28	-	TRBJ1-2	TGTGCCAGCAGTTTAGCCCGACAGGGTAAGAATGGCTACACCTTC	CASSLARQGKNGYTF
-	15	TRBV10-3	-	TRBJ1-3	TGTGCCATCCGACGGGACTCCTCCTCTGGAAACACCATATATTTT	CAIRRDSSSGNTIYF
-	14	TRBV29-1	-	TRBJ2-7	TGCAGCGTTTCCAATCAGGGTAAGGTCTACGAGCAGTACTTC	CSVSNQGKVYEQYF